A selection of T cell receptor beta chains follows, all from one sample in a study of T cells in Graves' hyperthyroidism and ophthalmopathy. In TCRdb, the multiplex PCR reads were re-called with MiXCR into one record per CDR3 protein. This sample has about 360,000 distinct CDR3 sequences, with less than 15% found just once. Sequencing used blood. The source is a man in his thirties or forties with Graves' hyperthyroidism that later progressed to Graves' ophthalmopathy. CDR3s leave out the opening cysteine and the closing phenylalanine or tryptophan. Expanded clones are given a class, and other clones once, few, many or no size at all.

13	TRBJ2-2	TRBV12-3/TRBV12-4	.	ASSFTSGNTGELF
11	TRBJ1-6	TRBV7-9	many	ASSLDGNSPLH
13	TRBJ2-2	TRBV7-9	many	ASSAGTVGPGELF
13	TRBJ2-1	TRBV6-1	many	ASSEVGGITNEQF
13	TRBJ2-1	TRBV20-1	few	SARGSPRDYNEQF
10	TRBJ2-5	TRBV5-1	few	ASGGPGETQY
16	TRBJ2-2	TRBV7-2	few	ASSLAYPGQGSTGELF
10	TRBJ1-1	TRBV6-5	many	ASSYDGGQAF
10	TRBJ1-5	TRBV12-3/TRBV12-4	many	ASSPLNQPQH
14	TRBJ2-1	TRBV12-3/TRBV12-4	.	ASSFGTSGDNNEQF
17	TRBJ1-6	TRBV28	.	ASNKPISGRSSYNSPLH
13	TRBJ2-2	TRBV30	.	AWSGGVMDTGELF
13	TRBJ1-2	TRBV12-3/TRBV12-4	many	ASSFRTVLGKGYT
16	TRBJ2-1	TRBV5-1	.	ASSWPGGRIFSYNEQF
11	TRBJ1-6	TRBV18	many	ASSPRADSPLH
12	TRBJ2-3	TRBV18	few	ASSPPIGTDTQY
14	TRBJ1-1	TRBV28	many	ASSPGTAHFGTEAF
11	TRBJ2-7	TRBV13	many	ASSFYGTYEQY
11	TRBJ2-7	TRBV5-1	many	ASSATGPYEQY
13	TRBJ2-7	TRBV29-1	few	SVEARDRASYEQY
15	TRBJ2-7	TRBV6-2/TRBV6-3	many	ASSYPVTGTREYEQY
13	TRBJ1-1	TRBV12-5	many	ASGTLGGTNTEAF
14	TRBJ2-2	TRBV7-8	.	ASSTRQGVNTGELF
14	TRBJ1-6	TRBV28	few	ASRLLHSSYNSPLH
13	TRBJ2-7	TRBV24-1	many	ATSDAGTGIDEQY
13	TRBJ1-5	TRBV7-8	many	ASSSWTGNNQPQH
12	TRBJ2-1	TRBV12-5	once	ASRFRASYNEQF
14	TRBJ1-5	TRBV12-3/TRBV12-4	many	ASSFWDRHSNQPQH
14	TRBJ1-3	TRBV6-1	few	ASKKGTQGTGNTIY
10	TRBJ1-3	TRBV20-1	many	SARWAGNTIY
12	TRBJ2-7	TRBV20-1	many	SARDREFSYEQY
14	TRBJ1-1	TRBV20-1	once	SASLTGVVRNTEAF
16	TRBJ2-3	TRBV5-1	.	ASSSFFSGGARTDTQY
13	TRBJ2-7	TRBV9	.	ASSPQVQGPYEQY
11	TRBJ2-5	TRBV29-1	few	SVRLWYQETQY